Each of the 7 T cell receptor beta chains below was sequenced from the same sample in a study of T cells in Graves' hyperthyroidism and ophthalmopathy. Researchers amplified the TCR beta CDR3 regions from RNA transcripts. HTBI primers were employed in a first-round RT-PCR of the TCR CDR3. TCRdb re-derived calls from the multiplex PCR reads in MiXCR, one entry per CDR3 protein. This table holds roughly 400,000 distinct CDR3 sequences, about 14% found once. Sequencing used blood. The receptors derive from a man aged 50-59 years with Graves' ophthalmopathy.

This clonotype has ten or more counts. The genes are TRBV20-1 and TRBJ2-5; no definite D call. The CDR3 loop spans 14 amino acids. Trimming pared 4 bases from V and 1 base from J, leaving 13 bases between. Germline CDR1 and CDR2: DFQATT and SNEGSKA (reference sequence). The CDR3 sequence is CSATRRRTQETQYF. In DNA form, the CDR3 reads TGCAGTGCTACTAGGCGGCGGACCCAAGAGACCCAGTACTTC.

A remark on this clonotype: Given a much more abundant clone one base away, this may be a read error. The gene calls are TRBV3-1 and TRBJ2-7; 7 bases match TRBD1. The CDR3 covers 15 residues. Germline lookup yields CDR1 LGHDT and CDR2 YNNKEL (reference sequence). The CDR3 reads CASSHPGTDSYKQYF. The CDR3 DNA follows: TGTGCCAGCAGCCATCCCGGGACAGACTCCTACAAGCAGTACTTC.

The sample holds many counts of this clonotype. This chain links TRBV11-1 with TRBJ2-1; D is possibly TRBD1 or TRBD2 (5 bases each). The CDR3 runs to 15 residues. Trimming took off 2 bases at V and 2 bases at J, with 10 bases between the two ends. Germline V gives CDR1 SGHAT, CDR2 FQDESV (reference sequence). This CDR3 is CASSLNGGAYNEQFF. The CDR3 DNA sequence: TGTGCCAGCAGCTTAAATGGGGGAGCCTACAATGAGCAGTTCTTC.

This clonotype has ten or more counts. The chain links TRBV18 to TRBJ2-5; 10 nucleotides agree with TRBD2. J gave up 5 bases and V 6 bases, and 9 bases lay outside the gene matches. Germline CDR1 and CDR2: KGHSH and LQKENI. The CDR3 sequence is 15 residues long. The DNA of the CDR3 is TGTGCCAGCTCTGCTAGCGGGAGCTTCGGCGAGACCCAGTACTTC. Encoded protein: CASSASGSFGETQYF.

This clonotype was seen repeatedly, ten times or more. V is TRBV20-1 and J is TRBJ2-3; 7 bases are shared with TRBD2. Germline V CDR1 and CDR2: DFQATT, SNEGSKA (reference sequence). After removal of 6 bases from V and 0 bases from J, the junction contained 6 bases not matched to a gene. This CDR3 region has 14 residues. The CDR3 sequence is CSAASGMSTDTQYF. CDR3 coding DNA: TGCAGTGCAGCCAGCGGGATGAGCACAGATACGCAGTATTTT.

The table lists this clonotype with a few counts. The CDR3 loop is CASSFGSHEQYF. For the CDR3, the DNA is TGCGCCAGCAGCTTTGGATCCCACGAGCAGTACTTC. This rearrangement joins TRBV5-1 to TRBJ2-7; D gene ambiguous. Germline V gene lookup returns CDR1 SGHRS and CDR2 YFSETQ. The length of the CDR3 is 12 residues. V was pared by 2 bases and J by 5 bases, with 8 bases between.

The CDR3 sequence is CAWSVFGQSYTEAFF. CDR3 DNA sequence: TGTGCCTGGAGTGTCTTCGGACAGTCTTACACTGAAGCTTTCTTT. The chain couples TRBV30 to TRBJ1-1; a weak D match, TRBD1 (6 bases). Trimming left V 0 bases short and J 3 bases short, with 14 bases between. CDR3 length: 15 residues. CDR1 and CDR2 (germline): GTSNPN, SVGIG (reference sequence).